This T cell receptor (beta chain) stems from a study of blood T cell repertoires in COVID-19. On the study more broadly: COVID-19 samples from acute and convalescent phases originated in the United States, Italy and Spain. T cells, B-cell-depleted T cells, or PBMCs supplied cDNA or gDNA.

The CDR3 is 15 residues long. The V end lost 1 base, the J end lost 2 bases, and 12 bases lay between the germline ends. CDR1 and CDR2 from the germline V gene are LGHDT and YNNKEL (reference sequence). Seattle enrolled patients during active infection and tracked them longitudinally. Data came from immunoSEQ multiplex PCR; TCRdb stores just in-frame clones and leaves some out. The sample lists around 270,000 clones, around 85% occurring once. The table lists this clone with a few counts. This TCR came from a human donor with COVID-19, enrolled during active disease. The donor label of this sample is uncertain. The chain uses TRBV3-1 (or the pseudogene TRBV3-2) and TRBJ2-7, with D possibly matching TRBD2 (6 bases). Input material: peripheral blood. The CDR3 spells CASSQGLASAYEQYF. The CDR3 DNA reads TGTGCCAGCAGCCAAGGGCTAGCGTCCGCCTACGAGCAGTACTTC.